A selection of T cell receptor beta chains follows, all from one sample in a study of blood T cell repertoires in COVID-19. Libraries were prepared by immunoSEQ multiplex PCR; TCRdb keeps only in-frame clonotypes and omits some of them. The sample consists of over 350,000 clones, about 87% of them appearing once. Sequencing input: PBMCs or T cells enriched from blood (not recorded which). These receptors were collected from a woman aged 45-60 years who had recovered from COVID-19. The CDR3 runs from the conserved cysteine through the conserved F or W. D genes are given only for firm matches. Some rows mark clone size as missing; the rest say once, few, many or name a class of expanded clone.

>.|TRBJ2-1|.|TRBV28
CASSLPNRGQFF
TGTGCCAGCAGTTTACCCAACCGGGGGCAGTTCTTC
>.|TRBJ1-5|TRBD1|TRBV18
CASSKQGDDQPQHF
TGTGCCAGCTCAAAACAGGGGGACGATCAGCCCCAGCATTTT
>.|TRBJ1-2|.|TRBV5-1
CASTQRAGADYGYTF
TGCGCCAGCACCCAGCGTGCGGGCGCGGATTATGGCTACACCTTC
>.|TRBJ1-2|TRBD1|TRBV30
CAWGQGSFSGYTF
TGTGCCTGGGGACAGGGTTCTTTTAGTGGCTACACCTTC
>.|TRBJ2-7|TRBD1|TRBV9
CASSSGQGLGEQYF
TGTGCCAGCAGCTCAGGACAGGGGTTAGGCGAGCAGTACTTC
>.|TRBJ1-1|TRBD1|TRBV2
CASSKEGQGNEAFF
TGTGCCAGCAGTAAAGAGGGACAGGGGAATGAAGCTTTCTTT
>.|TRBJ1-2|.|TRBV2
CAFYQRKNGYTF
TGTGCCTTCTACCAACGAAAAAATGGCTACACCTTC
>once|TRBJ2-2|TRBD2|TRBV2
CASGGEYTGELFF
TGTGCCAGCGGGGGGGAATACACCGGGGAGCTGTTTTTT
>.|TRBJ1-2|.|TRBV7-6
CASSFGRVGGGYTF
TGTGCCAGCAGCTTTGGCAGGGTTGGTGGTGGCTACACCTTC
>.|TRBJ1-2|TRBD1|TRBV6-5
CASSYRADRGKGGYTF
TGTGCCAGCAGTTACAGGGCGGACAGGGGAAAGGGTGGCTACACCTTC
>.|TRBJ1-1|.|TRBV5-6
CASSLFSRTEAFF
TGTGCCAGCAGCTTGTTTTCCCGCACTGAAGCTTTCTTT
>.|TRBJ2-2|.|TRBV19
CASSITVTGELFF
TGTGCCAGTAGCATAACAGTGACCGGGGAGCTGTTTTTT
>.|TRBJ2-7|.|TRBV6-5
CASSYEQGGVQYF
TGTGCCAGCAGTTACGAGCAGGGCGGTGTGCAGTACTTC
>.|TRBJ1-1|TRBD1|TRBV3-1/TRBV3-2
CASSLHSRQGGAFF
TGTGCCAGCAGCCTACATTCCCGACAGGGGGGAGCTTTCTTT
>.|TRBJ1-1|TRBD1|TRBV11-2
CASSNQGQEMTEAFF
TGTGCCAGCAGCAACCAGGGACAGGAGATGACTGAAGCTTTCTTT
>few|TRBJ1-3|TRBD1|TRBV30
CAWSGGGQGAGNTIYF
TGTGCCTGGAGTGGTGGAGGACAGGGGGCTGGAAACACCATATATTTT
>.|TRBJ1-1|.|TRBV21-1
CASGGGTEAFF
TGTGCCAGCGGCGGGGGCACTGAAGCTTTCTTT
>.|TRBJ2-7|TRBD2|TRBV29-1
CSVEDGRRGDSYEQYF
TGCAGCGTTGAAGACGGAAGGCGGGGGGACTCCTACGAGCAGTACTTC
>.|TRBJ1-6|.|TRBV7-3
CASSLQYNSPLHF
TGTGCCAGCAGCCTACAGTATAATTCACCCCTCCACTTT
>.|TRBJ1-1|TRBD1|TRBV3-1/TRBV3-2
CASSQRQGNTEAFF
TGTGCCAGCAGCCAAAGACAGGGTAACACTGAAGCTTTCTTT
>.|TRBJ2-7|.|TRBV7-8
CASSLRQDFYEQYF
TGTGCCAGCAGCCTCCGACAGGATTTCTACGAGCAGTACTTC
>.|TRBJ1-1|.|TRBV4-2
CASSQDSGSPIRIF
TGTGCCAGCAGCCAAGATTCAGGCAGCCCCATAAGGATCTTT
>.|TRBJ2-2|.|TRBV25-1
CASSRIGVNTGELFF
TGTGCCAGCAGTCGGATCGGGGTAAACACCGGGGAGCTGTTTTTT
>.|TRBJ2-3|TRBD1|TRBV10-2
CASVDRGLADTQYF
TGCGCCAGCGTTGACAGGGGGCTCGCAGATACGCAGTATTTT
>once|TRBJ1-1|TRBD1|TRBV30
CAWSLDRGVEAFF
TGTGCCTGGAGTTTGGACAGGGGGGTTGAAGCTTTCTTT
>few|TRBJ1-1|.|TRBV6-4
CASSLTWDSTEAFF
TGTGCCAGCAGCCTTACGTGGGACTCCACTGAAGCTTTCTTT
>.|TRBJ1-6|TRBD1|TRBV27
CASRTGFYSPLHF
TGTGCCAGCAGGACAGGGTTTTATTCACCCCTCCACTTT
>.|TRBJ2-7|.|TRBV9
CASSVETGPAYEQYF
TGTGCCAGCAGCGTAGAGACAGGCCCGGCCTACGAGCAGTACTTC
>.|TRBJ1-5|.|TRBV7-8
CASSPGGSSNQPQHF
TGTGCCAGCAGCCCCGGTGGGAGTAGCAATCAGCCCCAGCATTTT
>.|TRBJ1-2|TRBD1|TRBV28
CASSPRDRGSYGYTF
TGTGCCAGCAGTCCCCGGGACAGGGGGTCTTATGGCTACACCTTC
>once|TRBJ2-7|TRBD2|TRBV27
CASSSGLASHEQYF
TGTGCCAGCAGTTCGGGACTAGCGAGCCACGAGCAGTACTTC
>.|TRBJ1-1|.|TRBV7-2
CASSLGFSRELAFF
TGTGCCAGCAGCTTAGGCTTCAGTAGGGAGTTAGCTTTCTTT
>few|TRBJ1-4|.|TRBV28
CASSLGAILTNEKLFF
TGTGCCAGCAGTTTGGGAGCGATATTAACTAATGAAAAACTGTTTTTT
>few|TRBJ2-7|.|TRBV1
CTSSRRDPISYEQYF
TGCACCAGCAGCCGCAGGGATCCCATATCCTACGAGCAGTACTTC
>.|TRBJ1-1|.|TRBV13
CASSLEYRWAEAFF
TGTGCCAGCAGCTTAGAGTACAGGTGGGCTGAAGCTTTCTTT
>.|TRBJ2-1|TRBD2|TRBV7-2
CASQHPSSGVEQFF
TGTGCCAGCCAACATCCTTCTAGCGGGGTTGAGCAGTTCTTC
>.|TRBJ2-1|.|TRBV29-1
CSVLLFGSYNEQFF
TGCAGCGTTTTACTTTTCGGGTCCTACAATGAGCAGTTCTTC
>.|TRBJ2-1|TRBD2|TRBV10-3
CAISESSGLGTNEQFF
TGTGCCATCAGTGAGTCCTCGGGACTAGGGACCAATGAGCAGTTCTTC
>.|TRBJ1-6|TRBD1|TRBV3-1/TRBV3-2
CASSQEAGTAWLHF
TGTGCCAGCAGCCAAGAAGCCGGGACAGCGTGGCTCCACTTT
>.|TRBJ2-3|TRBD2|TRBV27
CASSYLGGASTDTQYF
TGTGCCAGCAGTTACCTCGGGGGGGCCAGCACAGATACGCAGTATTTT
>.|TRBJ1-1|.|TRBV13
CASSPATGQNTEAFF
TGTGCCAGCAGCCCTGCCACGGGACAGAACACTGAAGCTTTCTTT
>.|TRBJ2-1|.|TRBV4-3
CASSLEAAAPREQFF
TGCGCCAGCAGCCTGGAGGCCGCAGCCCCTCGTGAGCAGTTCTTC
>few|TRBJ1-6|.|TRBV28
CASNQYSSYNSPLHF
TGTGCCAGCAATCAGTACAGCTCCTATAATTCACCCCTCCACTTT
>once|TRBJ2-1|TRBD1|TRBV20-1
CSASLDRYNEQFF
TGCAGTGCTAGTCTGGACAGGTACAATGAGCAGTTCTTC
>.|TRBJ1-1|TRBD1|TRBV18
CASSPQTGGGYTEAFF
TGTGCCAGCTCACCACAAACAGGGGGCGGGTACACTGAAGCTTTCTTT
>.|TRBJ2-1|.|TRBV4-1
CASSYYNEQFF
TGCGCCAGCAGCTATTACAATGAGCAGTTCTTC
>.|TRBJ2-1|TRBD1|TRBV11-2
CASSGDRGNEQFF
TGTGCCAGCAGCGGAGACAGGGGCAATGAGCAGTTCTTC
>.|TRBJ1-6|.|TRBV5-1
CASSLDTGSPNSPLHF
TGCGCCAGCAGCTTGGACACAGGGTCTCCCAATTCACCCCTCCACTTT
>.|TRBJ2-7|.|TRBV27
CASSLSGHLSYEQYF
TGTGCCAGCAGTTTATCGGGACATCTCTCCTACGAGCAGTACTTC
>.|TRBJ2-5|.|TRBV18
CASSPRRLEETQYF
TGTGCCAGCTCACCAAGAAGGCTAGAGGAGACCCAGTACTTC
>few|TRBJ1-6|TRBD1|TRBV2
CASKRIQGQGNSPLHF
TGTGCCAGCAAGCGAATCCAAGGACAGGGGAACTCACCCCTCCACTTT
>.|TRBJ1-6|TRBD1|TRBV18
CASSPTPQTGWFSPLHF
TGTGCCAGCTCACCCACCCCCCAGACAGGGTGGTTTTCACCCCTCCACTTT
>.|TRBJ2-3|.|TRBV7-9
CASSSPVGSTDTQYF
TGTGCCAGCAGCTCGCCGGTGGGCTCCACAGATACGCAGTATTTT